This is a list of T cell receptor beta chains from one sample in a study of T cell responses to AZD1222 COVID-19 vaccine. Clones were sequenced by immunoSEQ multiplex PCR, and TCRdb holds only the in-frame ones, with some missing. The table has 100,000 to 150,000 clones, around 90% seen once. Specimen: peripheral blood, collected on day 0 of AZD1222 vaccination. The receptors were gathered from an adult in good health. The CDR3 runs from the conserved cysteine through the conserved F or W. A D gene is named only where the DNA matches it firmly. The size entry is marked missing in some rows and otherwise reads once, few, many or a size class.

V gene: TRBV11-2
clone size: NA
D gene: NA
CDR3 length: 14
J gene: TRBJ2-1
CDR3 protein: CASSSSSSYNEQFF
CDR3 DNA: TGTGCCAGCAGCTCGTCCAGCTCCTACAATGAGCAGTTCTTC

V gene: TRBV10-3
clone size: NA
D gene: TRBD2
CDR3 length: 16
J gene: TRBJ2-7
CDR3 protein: CAISESSSGGVPGKYF
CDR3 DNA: TGTGCCATCAGTGAGTCGTCTAGCGGGGGAGTCCCGGGCAAGTACTTC

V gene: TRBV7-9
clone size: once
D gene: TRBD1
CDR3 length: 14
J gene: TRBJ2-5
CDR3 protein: CASSFDRGKETQYF
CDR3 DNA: TGTGCCAGCAGCTTCGACAGGGGTAAAGAGACCCAGTACTTC

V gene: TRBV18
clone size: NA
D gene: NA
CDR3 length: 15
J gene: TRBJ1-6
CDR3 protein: CASSPRNRDFSPLHF
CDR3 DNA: TGTGCCAGCTCTCCTCGGAACAGGGATTTTTCACCCCTCCACTTT

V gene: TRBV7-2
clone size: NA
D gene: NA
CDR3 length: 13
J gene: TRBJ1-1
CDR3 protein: CASSRQLNTEAFF
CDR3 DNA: TGTGCCAGCAGCCGACAGTTGAACACTGAAGCTTTCTTT

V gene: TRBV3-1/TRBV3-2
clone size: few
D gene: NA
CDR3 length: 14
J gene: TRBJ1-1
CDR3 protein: CASSHLSRGIEAFF
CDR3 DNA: TGTGCCAGCAGCCATCTATCAAGGGGCATTGAAGCTTTCTTT

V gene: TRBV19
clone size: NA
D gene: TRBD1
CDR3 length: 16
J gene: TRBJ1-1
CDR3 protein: CASSRGTGSGNTEAFF
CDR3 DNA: TGTGCCAGTAGTCGCGGGACAGGGTCCGGGAACACTGAAGCTTTCTTT

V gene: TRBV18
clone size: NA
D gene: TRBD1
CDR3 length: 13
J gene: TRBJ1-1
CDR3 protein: CASSEGDRTEAFF
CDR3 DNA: TGTGCCAGCTCAGAAGGGGACAGAACTGAAGCTTTCTTT

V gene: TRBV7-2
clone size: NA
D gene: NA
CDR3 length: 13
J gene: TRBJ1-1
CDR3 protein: CASSTWGATEAFF
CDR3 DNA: TGTGCCAGCAGCACCTGGGGTGCCACTGAAGCTTTCTTT

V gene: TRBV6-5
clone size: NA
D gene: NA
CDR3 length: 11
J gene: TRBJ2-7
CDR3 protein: CASSRLYEQYF
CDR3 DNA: TGTGCCAGCAGTCGCCTCTACGAGCAGTACTTC

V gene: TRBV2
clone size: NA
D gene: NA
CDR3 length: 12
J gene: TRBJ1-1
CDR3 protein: CASSPGLTEAFF
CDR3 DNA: TGTGCCAGCAGTCCAGGGTTGACTGAAGCTTTCTTT

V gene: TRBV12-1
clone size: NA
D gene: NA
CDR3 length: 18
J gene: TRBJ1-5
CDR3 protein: CASSFEWVKDRSNQPQHF
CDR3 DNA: TGTGCCAGCAGCTTTGAGTGGGTTAAGGATCGGAGCAATCAGCCCCAGCATTTT

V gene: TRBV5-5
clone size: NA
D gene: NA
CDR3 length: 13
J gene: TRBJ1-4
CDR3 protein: CASSLAPGEKLFF
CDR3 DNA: TGTGCCAGCAGCTTGGCCCCGGGTGAAAAACTGTTTTTT

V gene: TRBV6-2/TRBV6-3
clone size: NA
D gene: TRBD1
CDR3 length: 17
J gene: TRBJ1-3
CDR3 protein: CASSYSRTGTSGNTIYF
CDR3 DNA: TGTGCCAGCAGTTACTCGAGGACAGGGACCTCTGGAAACACCATATATTTT

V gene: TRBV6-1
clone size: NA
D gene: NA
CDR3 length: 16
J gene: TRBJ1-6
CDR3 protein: CASSEAGSSYNSPLHF
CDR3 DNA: TGTGCCAGCAGTGAAGCAGGCAGCTCCTATAATTCACCCCTCCACTTT

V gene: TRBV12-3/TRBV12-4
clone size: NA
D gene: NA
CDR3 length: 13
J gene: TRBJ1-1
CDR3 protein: CASSLGGETEAFF
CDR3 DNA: TGTGCCAGCAGTTTGGGGGGGGAGACTGAAGCTTTCTTT

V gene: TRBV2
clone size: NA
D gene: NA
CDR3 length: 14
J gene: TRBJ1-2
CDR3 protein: CASSDGGTHYGYTF
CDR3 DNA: TGTGCCAGCAGTGACGGGGGCACTCACTATGGCTACACCTTC

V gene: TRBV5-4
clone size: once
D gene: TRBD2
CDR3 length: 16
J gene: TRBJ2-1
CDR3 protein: CASSRQTSGTYNEQFF
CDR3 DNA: TGTGCCAGCAGTCGTCAGACTAGCGGGACCTACAATGAGCAGTTCTTC

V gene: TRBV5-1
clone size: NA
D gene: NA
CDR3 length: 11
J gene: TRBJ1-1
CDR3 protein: CASRRETEAFF
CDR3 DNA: TGCGCCAGCAGGCGGGAGACTGAAGCTTTCTTT

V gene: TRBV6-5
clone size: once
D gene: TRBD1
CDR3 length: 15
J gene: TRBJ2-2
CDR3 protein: CASRVTGGWTGELFF
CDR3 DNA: TGTGCCAGCAGGGTGACAGGGGGCTGGACCGGGGAGCTGTTTTTT

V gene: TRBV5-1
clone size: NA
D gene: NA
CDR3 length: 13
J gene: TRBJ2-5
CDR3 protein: CASSLSGAETQYF
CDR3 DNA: TGCGCCAGCAGCTTGTCGGGGGCAGAGACCCAGTACTTC

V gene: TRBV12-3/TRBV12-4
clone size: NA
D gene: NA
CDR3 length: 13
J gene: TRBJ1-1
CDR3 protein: CASSIGRNTEAFF
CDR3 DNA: TGTGCCAGCAGTATTGGGAGGAACACTGAAGCTTTCTTT

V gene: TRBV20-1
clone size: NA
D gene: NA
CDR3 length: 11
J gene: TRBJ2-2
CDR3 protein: CSAPGPGELFF
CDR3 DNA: TGCAGTGCCCCGGGGCCCGGGGAGCTGTTTTTT

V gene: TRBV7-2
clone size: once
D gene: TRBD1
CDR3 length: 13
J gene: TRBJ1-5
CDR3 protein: CASSRDRDQPQHF
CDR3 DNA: TGTGCCAGCAGCCGGGACAGGGATCAGCCCCAGCATTTT

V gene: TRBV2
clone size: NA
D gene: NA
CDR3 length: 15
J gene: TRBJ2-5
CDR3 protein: CASSVKQGHRETQYF
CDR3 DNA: TGTGCCAGCAGTGTAAAACAGGGCCACAGAGAGACCCAGTACTTC

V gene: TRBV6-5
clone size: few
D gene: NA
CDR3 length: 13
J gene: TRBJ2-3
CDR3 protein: CASELVGPDTQYF
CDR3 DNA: TGTGCCAGCGAACTAGTGGGCCCAGATACGCAGTATTTT

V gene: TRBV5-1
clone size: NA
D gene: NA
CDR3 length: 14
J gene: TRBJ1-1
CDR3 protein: CASSLREVNTEAFF
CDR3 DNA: TGCGCCAGCAGCTTGAGGGAAGTGAACACTGAAGCTTTCTTT

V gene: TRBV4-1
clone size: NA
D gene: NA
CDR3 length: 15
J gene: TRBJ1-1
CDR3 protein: CASSQSQDYNTEAFF
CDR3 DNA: TGCGCCAGCAGCCAGTCACAGGATTATAACACTGAAGCTTTCTTT

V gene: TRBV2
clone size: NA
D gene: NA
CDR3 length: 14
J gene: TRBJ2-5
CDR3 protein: CASEGFRSGETQYF
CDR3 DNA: TGTGCCAGCGAGGGGTTTCGCAGTGGGGAGACCCAGTACTTC

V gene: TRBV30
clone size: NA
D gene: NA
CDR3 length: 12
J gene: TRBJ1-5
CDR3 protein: CAWSPGVGPQHF
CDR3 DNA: TGTGCCTGGAGTCCGGGGGTAGGACCCCAGCATTTT

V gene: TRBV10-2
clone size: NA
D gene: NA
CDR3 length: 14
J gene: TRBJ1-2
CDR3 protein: CASSESTGPYGYTF
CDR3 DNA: TGCGCCAGCAGTGAGTCCACAGGGCCCTATGGCTACACCTTC

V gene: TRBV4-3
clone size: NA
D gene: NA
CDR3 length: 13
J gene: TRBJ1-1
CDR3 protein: CASSEGESTEAFF
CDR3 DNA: TGCGCCAGCAGCGAGGGGGAAAGCACTGAAGCTTTCTTT

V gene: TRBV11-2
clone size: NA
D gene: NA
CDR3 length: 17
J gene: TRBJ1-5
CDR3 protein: CASSSSLDNYSNQPQHF
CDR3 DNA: TGTGCCAGCAGCTCATCGCTAGACAACTATAGCAATCAGCCCCAGCATTTT

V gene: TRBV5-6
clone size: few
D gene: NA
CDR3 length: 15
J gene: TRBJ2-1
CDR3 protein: CASSFGASPPNEQFF
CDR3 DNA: TGTGCCAGCAGCTTCGGGGCGTCCCCGCCAAATGAGCAGTTCTTC

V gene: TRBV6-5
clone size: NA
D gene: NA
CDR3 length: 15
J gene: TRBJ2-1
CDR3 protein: CASSYSGVSYNEQFF
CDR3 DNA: TGTGCCAGCAGTTACTCCGGGGTCTCCTACAATGAGCAGTTCTTC

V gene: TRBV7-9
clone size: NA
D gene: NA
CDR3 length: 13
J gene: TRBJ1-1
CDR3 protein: CASSWTSGTEAFF
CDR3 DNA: TGTGCCAGCAGCTGGACTTCAGGCACTGAAGCTTTCTTT

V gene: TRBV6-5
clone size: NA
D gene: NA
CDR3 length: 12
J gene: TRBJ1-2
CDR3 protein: CASSYFGAGYTF
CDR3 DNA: TGTGCCAGCAGTTACTTTGGGGCTGGCTACACCTTC

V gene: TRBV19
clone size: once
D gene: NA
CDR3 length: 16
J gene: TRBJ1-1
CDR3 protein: CASSILGTGRRTEAFF
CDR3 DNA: TGTGCCAGTAGTATATTAGGGACGGGGAGGCGGACTGAAGCTTTCTTT

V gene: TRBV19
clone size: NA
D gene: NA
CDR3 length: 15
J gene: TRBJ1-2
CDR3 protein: CASSPRGQPSYGYTF
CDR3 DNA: TGTGCCAGTAGTCCCCGGGGTCAGCCCAGCTATGGCTACACCTTC

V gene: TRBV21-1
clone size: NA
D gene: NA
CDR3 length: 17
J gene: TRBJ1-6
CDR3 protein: CASSKYGLDRSRSPLHF
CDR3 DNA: TGTGCCAGCAGCAAATATGGTTTGGACAGGTCCCGTTCGCCCCTCCACTTT

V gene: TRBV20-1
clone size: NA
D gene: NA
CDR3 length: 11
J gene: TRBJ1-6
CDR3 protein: CSAGENSPLHF
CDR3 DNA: TGCAGTGCGGGGGAAAATTCACCCCTCCACTTT

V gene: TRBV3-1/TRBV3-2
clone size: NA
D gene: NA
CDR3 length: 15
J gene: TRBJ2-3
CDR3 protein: CASSLLGSSTDTQYF
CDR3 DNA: TGTGCCAGCAGCCTTCTTGGGTCTAGCACAGATACGCAGTATTTT

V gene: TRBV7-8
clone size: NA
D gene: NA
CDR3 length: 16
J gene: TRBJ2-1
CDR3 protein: CASSLDRGLRAQVQFF
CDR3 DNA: TGTGCCAGCAGCTTAGATAGGGGCCTTAGGGCCCAAGTGCAGTTCTTC

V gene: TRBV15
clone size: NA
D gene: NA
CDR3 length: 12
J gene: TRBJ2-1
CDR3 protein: CATSREKVEQFF
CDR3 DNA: TGTGCCACCAGCAGAGAGAAGGTTGAGCAGTTCTTC

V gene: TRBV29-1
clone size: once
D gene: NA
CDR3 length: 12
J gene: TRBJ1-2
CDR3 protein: CSVRTAIYGYTF
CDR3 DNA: TGCAGCGTTCGGACCGCCATCTATGGCTACACCTTC

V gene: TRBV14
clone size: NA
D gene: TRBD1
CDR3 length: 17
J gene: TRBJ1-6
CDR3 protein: CASSQDWGTGPFSPLHF
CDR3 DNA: TGTGCCAGCAGCCAAGACTGGGGGACAGGGCCCTTTTCACCCCTCCACTTT

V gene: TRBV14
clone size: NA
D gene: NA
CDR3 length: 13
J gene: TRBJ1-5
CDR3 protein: CASSQDHNQPQHF
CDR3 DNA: TGTGCCAGCAGCCAAGATCACAATCAGCCCCAGCATTTT